Each of the 3 T cell receptor beta chains below was sequenced from the same sample in a study of regulatory dendritic cells for organ transplantation. What these receptors recognize is not known. Profiling relied on immunoSEQ multiplex PCR, and the TCRdb table lists in-frame clones only, not all of them. The sample consists of about 4,200 clones, about three fifths of them appearing once. Allogeneic regulatory or mature dendritic cells were co-cultured for roughly five days with CFSE-labeled sorted T cells at 1:10. The material sequenced was memory CD8+ T cells from blood cultured with regulatory dendritic cells. This sample's subset: CD45RO+ memory T cells. These receptors all stem from a human donor in good health.

This clone was detected only once. The chain has TRBV9 and TRBJ2-7, with 7 bases that match TRBD1. The germline gives CDR1 SGDLS, CDR2 YYNGEE. This CDR3 contains 13 residues. The trim removed 4 bases at V and 3 bases at J, leaving 4 bases unmatched. CDR3 sequence reads: CASSNDRDYEQYF. The CDR3, as DNA: TGTGCCAGCAGCAACGACAGGGACTACGAGCAGTACTTC.

V gene TRBV10-2 combines with J gene TRBJ2-7; TRBD2 agrees at 10 bases. Losses at the gene ends were 2 bases for V and 6 bases for J; bases not matched to a gene: 4. Per the germline V gene, CDR1 is WSHSY and CDR2 is SAAADI. The CDR3 extends over 14 amino acids. This CDR3 reads CASSEPWTSGEQYF. Written as DNA, the CDR3 is TGCGCCAGCAGTGAGCCCTGGACTAGCGGCGAGCAGTACTTC.

As regards this clone: The same CDR3 is also encoded by other DNA sequences in this sample. V usage is TRBV5-1 and J usage is TRBJ1-2; tentatively, D is TRBD1 (5 bases). Germline V lookup: CDR1 SGHRS, CDR2 YFSETQ. The germline V and J ends were trimmed by 4 bases and 4 bases, with 11 bases remaining between them. The CDR3 has 13 residues. CDR3 loop: CASSEGHSYGYTF. The CDR3 nucleotides are TGCGCCAGCAGCGAAGGACACTCCTATGGCTACACCTTC. Variable domain in full (rest from reference TRBV5-1 and TRBJ1-2): KAGVTQTPRYLIKTRGQQVTLSCSPISGHRSVSWYQQTPGQGLQFLFEYFSETQRNKGNFPGRFSGRQFSNSRSEMNVSTLELGDSALYLCASSEGHSYGYTFGSGTRLTVV.